This TCR beta chain was profiled in a study of cytomegalovirus exposure and HLA in healthy donors. The PCR was carried out with 60 Vbeta primers and 13 Jbeta primers. Generated by immunoSEQ multiplex PCR, the TCRdb table keeps only in-frame clones and is missing some. The sample lists 200,000 to 250,000 clones; around 83% were seen once. This TCR came from a woman aged 45-59 years in good health and CMV-seropositive. The specimen was PBMCs.

CDR3 sequence: CASSSAWPSGEKLFF. CDR3 in DNA: TGCGCCAGCAGCTCCGCCTGGCCCTCTGGTGAAAAACTGTTTTTT. V and J are TRBV5-1 and TRBJ1-4; D is ambiguous. This CDR3 has 15 residues. Per germline, CDR1 SGHRS and CDR2 YFSETQ. Deletions cut 3 bases from V and 7 bases from J, with 16 bases between.